This is a list of T cell receptor beta chains from one sample in a study of metastatic and nonmetastatic thyroid tumors. TCRdb reanalyzed the PCR reads via MiXCR. Of about 82,000 clones in the sample, approximately 13% were seen once. The specimen sequenced was tumor tissue. The receptor source for this set is a female donor with papillary thyroid cancer or a benign thyroid nodule (not recorded which). Some clones in this sample may be carry-over from other donors' samples. CDR3s include the opening cysteine and the closing phenylalanine or tryptophan. D genes are given only for firm matches. Rows give clone size only sometimes, using once, few, many, or a class for an expanded clone.

clone size	V gene	J gene	D gene	CDR3 DNA	CDR3 protein
few	TRBV6-2/TRBV6-3	TRBJ2-6	TRBD1	TGTGCCAGCAGTTATACAGGGGGCTCGGGGGACGACGTCCTGACTTTC	CASSYTGGSGDDVLTF
many	TRBV19	TRBJ2-5	TRBD2	TGTGCCAGTCGGGGGGAAACCTGGGAAGGCCAGTACTTC	CASRGETWEGQYF
many	TRBV6-1	TRBJ1-3	-	TGTGCCAGCAGTGGCGGGTCAGGGGCATTTGCTGGAAACACCATATATTTT	CASSGGSGAFAGNTIYF
many	TRBV6-1	TRBJ2-3	TRBD1	TGTGCCAGCAGTTCCGGGACAGGGTTGACAGATACGCAGTATTTT	CASSSGTGLTDTQYF
many	TRBV6-1	TRBJ2-7	-	TGTGCCAGCAGCCCCATGGAAGGCCCCTACGAGCAGTACTTC	CASSPMEGPYEQYF
many	TRBV6-5	TRBJ2-2	-	TGTGCCAGCAGTTACCTGCATAACACCGGGGAGCTGTTTTTT	CASSYLHNTGELFF
many	TRBV6-1	TRBJ1-1	-	TGTGCCAGCAGTGGAGTTAGGGGCACTGAAGCTTTCTTT	CASSGVRGTEAFF
many	TRBV20-1	TRBJ2-3	-	TGCAGTGCTAAGACTTCGCGAGGGGTGTGGACAGATACGCAGTATTTT	CSAKTSRGVWTDTQYF
many	TRBV12-3/TRBV12-4	TRBJ1-5	-	TGTGCCAGCAGTTCCAGACAGGCTCAGCCCCAGCATTTT	CASSSRQAQPQHF
many	TRBV15	TRBJ2-2	TRBD1	TGTGCCACCAGCAGAGATCTTAACAGGGGTCCCACCGGGGAGCTGTTTTTT	CATSRDLNRGPTGELFF
-	TRBV30	TRBJ2-4	-	TGTGCCTGGAGTAGTTCCAAAAACATTCAGTACTTC	CAWSSSKNIQYF
many	TRBV13	TRBJ2-1	TRBD2	TGTGCCAGCACCCTAGCGGGAGGGCCCTCGGATGAGCAGTTCTTC	CASTLAGGPSDEQFF
few	TRBV24-1	TRBJ2-1	-	TGTGCCACCAGAGAAGGGAGCTCCTACAATGAGCAGTTCTTC	CATREGSSYNEQFF
-	TRBV20-1	TRBJ1-3	-	TGCAGTGCTCTCGACGTTAACTCTGGAAACACCATATATTTT	CSALDVNSGNTIYF
-	TRBV20-1	TRBJ2-7	-	TGCAGTGCTAGTGAGGCCGGCGCTGGAGGAACGTACGAGCAGTACTTC	CSASEAGAGGTYEQYF
many	TRBV13	TRBJ1-1	-	TGTGCCAGCAGCCTTTCCCCGACGGTGAACACTGAAGCTTTCTTT	CASSLSPTVNTEAFF
-	TRBV2	TRBJ2-7	TRBD1	TGTGCCGGCAGAGGGGGCCGGACGGACGCCGAGCAGTACTTC	CAGRGGRTDAEQYF
few	TRBV18	TRBJ2-1	-	TGTGCCAGCTCACTTACCGACAATGAGCAGTTCTTC	CASSLTDNEQFF
many	TRBV19	TRBJ2-1	TRBD1	TGTGCCAGTAGGACAGGGGGCACTGAGCAGTTCTTC	CASRTGGTEQFF
many	TRBV14	TRBJ1-1	-	TGTGCCAGCAGCCCGGTTGGACAGATGAACACTGAAGCTTTCTTT	CASSPVGQMNTEAFF
-	TRBV11-3	TRBJ2-5	-	TGTGCCAGCAGTCCTGACCTAGAGACCCAGTACTTC	CASSPDLETQYF
many	TRBV29-1	TRBJ2-7	-	TGCAGCGTTTATACCGGGACATCCTCCTATGAGCAGTACTTC	CSVYTGTSSYEQYF
many	TRBV11-2	TRBJ2-1	TRBD2	TGTGCCAGCAGCGAGCGGGAGGGGGGTAATGAGCAGTTCTTC	CASSEREGGNEQFF
many	TRBV5-1	TRBJ2-1	TRBD1	TGCGCCAGCAGCCCAGGGACAGGCAATGAGCAGTTCTTC	CASSPGTGNEQFF
-	TRBV9	TRBJ1-1	-	TGTGCCAGCAGCGTAGGTATGAACACTGAAGCTTTCTTT	CASSVGMNTEAFF
many	TRBV20-1	TRBJ1-2	-	TGCAGTGCTAGAAATAATTATGGCTACACCTTC	CSARNNYGYTF
few	TRBV24-1	TRBJ2-5	TRBD1	TGTGCCACCAGTGATTCGGGACAGGGTGCGACGGAGACCCAGTACTTC	CATSDSGQGATETQYF
-	TRBV6-4	TRBJ2-3	-	TGTGCCAGCAGCCAGCAGGGAGGAACAGATACGCAGTATTTT	CASSQQGGTDTQYF
many	TRBV20-1	TRBJ2-5	TRBD1	TGCAGTGCTCAAACAGGGGGCGGTGAGACCCAGTACTTC	CSAQTGGGETQYF
few	TRBV28	TRBJ2-3	-	TGTGCCAGCAGTCCCGCCACCACAGGTACGCAGTATTTT	CASSPATTGTQYF
many	TRBV6-2/TRBV6-3	TRBJ1-5	TRBD1	TGTGCCAGCAGTTACTCTCCGCGACAGGGGGATAGCAATCAGCCCCAGCATTTT	CASSYSPRQGDSNQPQHF
-	TRBV18	TRBJ2-3	TRBD2	TGTGCCAGCTCACCCCCGACTAGCGGGAGCTCGGGAGATACGCAGTATTTT	CASSPPTSGSSGDTQYF
many	TRBV12-5	TRBJ1-1	-	TGTGCTAGTGGTCTCTACCGTACAGGGAGCGCTTTCTTT	CASGLYRTGSAFF
many	TRBV2	TRBJ2-5	TRBD2	TGTGCCAGCATAAGGCGGGAGCAGGCAGAGACCCAGTACTTC	CASIRREQAETQYF
many	TRBV20-1	TRBJ2-3	TRBD2	TGCAGTGCTAGTATGGGACTAGGGCACACAGATACGCAGTATTTT	CSASMGLGHTDTQYF
-	TRBV5-4	TRBJ2-7	-	TGCGCCAGCAGCTTGGGTTTCGACGCAGACTCCTACGAGCAGTACTTC	CASSLGFDADSYEQYF
-	TRBV5-1	TRBJ2-1	-	TGCGACAGCAGCTTTAGTGGGTCTTACAATGAGCAGTTCTTC	CDSSFSGSYNEQFF
-	TRBV9	TRBJ2-7	-	TGCGCCAGCAGCTCAAACTACGAGCAGTACTTC	CASSSNYEQYF
many	TRBV24-1	TRBJ2-7	-	TGTGCCACCAGCACGGCGGACTCCTACGAACAGTACTTC	CATSTADSYEQYF
-	TRBV20-1	TRBJ2-7	TRBD1	TGCAGTGCTTCCCCTTCCGGGACAGGTAGGGAGGCCGAGCAGTACTTC	CSASPSGTGREAEQYF